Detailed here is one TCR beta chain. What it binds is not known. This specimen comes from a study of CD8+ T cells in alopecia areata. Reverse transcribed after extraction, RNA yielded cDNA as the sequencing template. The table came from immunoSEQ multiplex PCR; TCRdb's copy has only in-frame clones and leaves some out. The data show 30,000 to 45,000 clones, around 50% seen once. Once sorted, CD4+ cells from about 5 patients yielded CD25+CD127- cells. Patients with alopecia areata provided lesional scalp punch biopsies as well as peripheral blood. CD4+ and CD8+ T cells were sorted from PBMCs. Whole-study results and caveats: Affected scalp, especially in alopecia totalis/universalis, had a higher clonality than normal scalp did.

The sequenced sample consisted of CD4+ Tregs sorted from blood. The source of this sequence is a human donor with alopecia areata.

DNA of the CDR3: TGTGCCAGCATCATAGCCAGGCAGAACACCATATATTTT. Protein: CASIIARQNTIYF. The chain uses TRBV2 and TRBJ1-3; D is unclear. The germline V gene has CDR1 SNHLY and CDR2 FYNNEI. This CDR3 is built from 13 residues. Trimming shortened V by 7 bases and J by 7 bases, and 14 bases separated the two germline ends.